This entry describes one T cell receptor (beta chain). Its target is unknown. This sample is part of a study of early T cells in non-severe SARS-CoV-2 infection. Study as a whole: Sequencing input comprised bulk RNA from unsorted whole blood; chain pairing was not available. Study observations and caveats: VDJdb-based matching was biased toward anti-spike CD8 responses and missed private and CD4 specificities.

V lost 1 base, J lost 3 bases, and 9 bases lay in between. The CDR3 runs to 14 residues. Germline V gene data show CDR1 as MGHRA and CDR2 as YSYEKL. Individual cDNA molecules were tagged with unique molecular identifiers. One entry per CDR3 protein results from TCRdb running MiXCR on the 5' RACE reads. Altogether 97,000 or so distinct CDR3 sequences are present, 11% being singletons, with the ten largest covering roughly 4.8%. The rearrangement joins TRBV4-1 to TRBJ2-5, with D possibly being TRBD1 (5 bases). The specimen comprised whole blood, sampled at baseline. This TCR derives from an adult who was a healthcare worker with PCR-confirmed SARS-CoV-2 infection or an uninfected control (not recorded which). CDR3: CASSQVSQEETQYF. Written as DNA, the CDR3 is TGCGCCAGCAGCCAAGTGTCACAGGAAGAGACCCAGTACTTC.